The rows below give T cell receptor beta chains drawn from one sample of a study of lymphopenia after photon versus proton radiotherapy. The repertoire was sequenced with immunoSEQ multiplex PCR; TCRdb's copy has only in-frame clones and lacks some. The table records roughly 23,000 clones, 80% to 90% of them present only once. The sample was peripheral blood, taken from a patient treated with proton-based radiotherapy. The receptors were gathered from an elderly man with esophageal cancer. Both conserved end residues are part of each CDR3. Fields, in order: V gene, J gene, CDR3 protein.

TRBV29-1,TRBJ2-1,CSVVVTANEQFF
TRBV6-1,TRBJ2-5,CASSDVPGQGRETQYF
TRBV21-1,TRBJ2-5,CASSKDLRETQYF
TRBV14,TRBJ2-7,CASSQGTGPYEQYF
TRBV12-5,TRBJ2-7,CASGSRVNTIGLEQYF
TRBV11-2,TRBJ1-2,CASLRVQNGYTF
TRBV14,TRBJ1-1,CASSQYLGTADTEAFF
TRBV9,TRBJ1-5,CASSVVLGIVNQPQHF
TRBV5-5,TRBJ1-1,CASSVDRPNTEAFF
TRBV18,TRBJ2-7,CASSLPGTPLEQYF
TRBV7-3,TRBJ2-1,CASSPGGSSYNEQFF
TRBV7-9,TRBJ1-1,CASSFFRDNTEAFF
TRBV27,TRBJ1-5,CASSLWEGSQPQHF
TRBV11-2,TRBJ1-2,CASSLLSLANYGYTF
TRBV7-2,TRBJ2-1,CASSPMLAGRYNEQFF
TRBV4-1,TRBJ1-2,CASSQRRRGRVYGYTF
TRBV5-5,TRBJ1-5,CASSLGSGGQPQHF
TRBV7-9,TRBJ2-3,CASSLYNGRGGDTQYF
TRBV2,TRBJ1-1,CASSYLRGQGPEAFF
TRBV10-3,TRBJ2-3,CAITRTSGGADTQYF
TRBV7-9,TRBJ2-3,CASNRLDTQYF
TRBV29-1,TRBJ2-7,CSLNPGTGYNEQYF
TRBV7-2,TRBJ1-3,CASSPSANTIYF
TRBV7-2,TRBJ1-3,CASSWGPGAGGNTIYF
TRBV27,TRBJ2-2,CASSQDFLPTGELFF
TRBV6-5,TRBJ2-5,CASSPDYAGQETQYF
TRBV7-8,TRBJ1-1,CASSKRRVNTEAFF
TRBV2,TRBJ2-7,CASSDTYEQYF
TRBV4-3,TRBJ2-1,CASSQVKGPSADEQFF
TRBV7-9,TRBJ2-1,CASSAGEGMSYNEQFF
TRBV4-3,TRBJ2-5,CASSPTSGSFETQYF
TRBV5-1,TRBJ2-1,CASSFVLAGDNEQFF
TRBV19,TRBJ2-3,CASSIVGQGPSTDTQYF
TRBV7-2,TRBJ2-7,CASSPGTGTYEQYF
TRBV27,TRBJ2-7,CASSLRGPRYEQYF
TRBV5-1,TRBJ1-2,CASTLQRTGDGYTF
TRBV4-1,TRBJ1-1,CASSPWSVGTEAFF
TRBV25-1,TRBJ1-6,CASRPGDNSPLHF
TRBV5-4,TRBJ2-3,CASSLGGVPDTQYF
TRBV9,TRBJ1-6,CASSVEGTDSPLHF